Presented here are 16 T cell receptor beta chains from one specimen sequenced in a study of T cells in Graves' hyperthyroidism and ophthalmopathy. Amplified regions were TCR beta CDR3 sequences from RNA transcripts. Primed by the HTBI set, a first-round RT-PCR was run on the TCR CDR3. One entry per CDR3 protein, called by TCRdb with MiXCR from the multiplex PCR reads. The table records a few hundred thousand distinct CDR3 sequences, around a sixth of them present only once. Sequenced input: blood. The origin of the receptors is a woman aged 25 to 39 with Graves' hyperthyroidism.

With regard to this clonotype: It is likely a read error, because the conserved phenylalanine at the end of the CDR3 is missing. V gene TRBV20-1 combines with J gene TRBJ2-7; no firm D call. V was trimmed by 1 base and J by 3 bases, leaving 10 bases between them. The CDR3 totals 13 residues. Germline-derived CDR1 and CDR2 are DFQATT and SNEGSKA (reference sequence). The CDR3 is CSARGLADYEQYS. CDR3 bases: TGCAGTGCTAGAGGACTGGCAGACTACGAGCAGTACTCC.

Many counts were recorded for this clonotype. This sequence joins TRBV7-9 and TRBJ2-7, with D hard to call. The CDR3 runs to 13 residues. Germline V gene sequence: CDR1 SEHNR, CDR2 FQNEAQ (reference sequence). Between the trimmed V and J ends, which lost 2 bases and 2 bases, there was a span of 7 bases. The DNA of the CDR3 is TGTGCCAGCAGCTTAATCACCCCCTACGAGCAGTACTTC. As protein: CASSLITPYEQYF.

This clonotype was seen repeatedly, ten times or more. The chain combines TRBV13 with TRBJ2-2; a possible D gene is TRBD1 (6 bases). The germline gives CDR1 PRHDT, CDR2 FYEKMQ (reference sequence). This CDR3 is built from 15 residues. V was trimmed by 3 bases and J by 5 bases, leaving 13 bases between them. The CDR3 region has the DNA TGTGCCAGCAGCTTCGGCAGGGGCCAGACCGGGGAGCTGTTTTTT. This sequence encodes CASSFGRGQTGELFF.

The V and J genes are TRBV6-1 and TRBJ2-5; possibly TRBD1 for D (6 bases). Trimming cost V 11 bases and J 3 bases, with 13 bases left between them. CDR1 MNHNS and CDR2 SASEGT come from the germline V gene. The CDR3 is 12 amino acids. The CDR3 reads CAWGSGEETQYF. As DNA, the CDR3 is TGTGCCTGGGGCTCAGGGGAAGAGACCCAGTACTTC.

This clonotype was picked up many times. The chain carries TRBV5-1 and TRBJ2-1; weak D call: TRBD2 (5 bases). V lost 4 bases and J lost 7, with 12 bases in between. This CDR3 spans 13 amino acids. Germline lookup yields CDR1 SGHRS and CDR2 YFSETQ. The CDR3 protein is CASSRAGSNEQFF. For the CDR3, the DNA is TGCGCCAGCAGCCGGGCTGGGAGTAATGAGCAGTTCTTC.

As to this clonotype: It may be a read error: a sequence one base away is much more abundant. The rearrangement joins TRBV13 to TRBJ2-2, with TRBD1 identical over 7 bases. This CDR3 comprises 15 residues. Germline loops: CDR1 PRHDT, CDR2 FYEKMQ (reference sequence). The CDR3 sequence is CASSFRGQTTGELFF. The CDR3 nucleotides are TGCGCCAGCAGCTTCCGGGGACAGACCACCGGGGAGCTGTTTTTT. The whole variable domain, remainder taken from reference TRBV13 and TRBJ2-2, is AAGVIQSPRHLIKEKRETATLKCYPIPRHDTVYWYQQGPGQDPQFLISFYEKMQSDKGSIPDRFSAQQFSDYHSELNMSSLELGDSALYFCASSFRGQTTGELFFGEGSRLTVL.

This clonotype was found many times. The chain links TRBV20-1 to TRBJ2-7, with D perhaps TRBD2 (6 bases). Germline loops: CDR1 DFQATT, CDR2 SNEGSKA (reference sequence). This CDR3 has 13 residues. V lost 6 bases and J lost 2, with 14 bases in between. The CDR3 DNA is TGCAGTGCCCTGGGGCGGGGTGCCTACGAGCAGTACTTC. Protein product: CSALGRGAYEQYF.

V usage is TRBV27 and J usage is TRBJ1-6, with a tentative D call TRBD1 (6 bases). This CDR3 spans 15 amino acids. The germline CDR1 and CDR2 sequences are MNHEY and SMNVEV (reference sequence). V shed 3 bases and J shed 6 bases, with 12 bases lying between them. CDR3 amino acids: CASSLGRGLNSPLHF. The CDR3 DNA reads TGTGCCAGCAGTTTGGGCAGGGGACTTAATTCACCCCTCCACTTT.

This clonotype was seen a few times. The rearrangement links TRBV27 to TRBJ2-7; D is possibly TRBD2 (6 bases). This CDR3 contains 14 residues. The germline CDR1 and CDR2 sequences are MNHEY and SMNVEV (reference sequence). V gave up 0 bases and J gave up 4 bases, with 10 bases separating them. Here the CDR3 DNA reads TGTGCCAGCAGTTTATCGATCGGGAGTTACGAGCAGTACTTC. Amino acids: CASSLSIGSYEQYF.

This clonotype was seen ten or more times. The chain is built from TRBV20-1 and TRBJ1-1; no definite D call. CDR1 is DFQATT, CDR2 SNEGSKA, per germline (reference sequence). V lost 6 bases, J lost 4 bases, and 15 bases lay in between. This CDR3 comprises 13 residues. The DNA for the CDR3 is TGCAGTGCCTGGGCCGACCAAAGCACTGAAGCTTTCTTT. Its protein product is CSAWADQSTEAFF.

This clonotype was counted ten times or more. The rearrangement joins TRBV3-1 to TRBJ2-3, with 7 bases lining up with TRBD1. The CDR3 is 16 amino acids. The J segment lost 1 base and the V segment lost 4 bases, leaving 8 bases of the junction unmatched. CDR1 and CDR2 from the germline V gene are LGHDT and YNNKEL (reference sequence). The CDR3 loop is CASSRTRGRGTDTQYF. CDR3 in DNA: TGTGCCAGCAGCCGGACGAGGGGGCGAGGCACAGATACGCAGTATTTT.

This clonotype showed up many times. V and J are TRBV3-1 and TRBJ2-5; D remains ambiguous. The ends were cut back, 0 bases at V and 0 bases at J, with 5 bases in the middle. The CDR3 is 14 residues long. Germline CDR1 is LGHDT and CDR2 is YNNKEL (reference sequence). This CDR3 reads CASSQDLHQETQYF. The DNA for the CDR3 is TGTGCCAGCAGCCAAGATCTGCACCAAGAGACCCAGTACTTC.

This clonotype turned up a few times. V and J are TRBV10-2 and TRBJ2-5; TRBD2 agrees at 14 bases. In germline, CDR1 is WSHSY, CDR2 SAAADI. CDR3 length: 18 amino acids. V gave up 2 bases and J gave up 5 bases; unmatched junction bases: 10. CDR3 loop: CASSEKRLAGGFGETQYF. The CDR3 DNA follows: TGCGCCAGCAGTGAGAAGAGACTAGCGGGAGGGTTCGGGGAGACCCAGTACTTC.

This clonotype was observed at least ten times. V is TRBV18 and J is TRBJ1-1; D gene ambiguous. The CDR3 sequence is 14 residues long. From germline, CDR1 is KGHSH and CDR2 LQKENI. Trimming removed 3 bases at V and 3 bases at J, with 11 bases between. CDR3 DNA sequence: TGTGCCAGCTCACCGTGGCAGGAGGACACTGAAGCTTTCTTT. As protein: CASSPWQEDTEAFF.

This clonotype was found many times. Written as DNA, the CDR3 is TGTGCCTGGAGGAGACTAGTATTGGGGGAGCTGTTTTTT. As protein: CAWRRLVLGELFF. The rearrangement uses TRBV30 and TRBJ2-2, with D perhaps TRBD2 (6 bases). CDR3 length: 13 residues. V lost 3 bases, J lost 8 bases, and 13 bases lay in between. Germline V gives CDR1 GTSNPN, CDR2 SVGIG (reference sequence). Full variable domain (missing parts from reference TRBV30 and TRBJ2-2): SQTIHQWPATLVQPVGSPLSLECTVEGTSNPNLYWYRQAAGRGLQLLFYSVGIGQISSEVPQNLSASRPQDRQFILSSKKLLLSDSGFYLCAWRRLVLGELFFGEGSRLTVL.

V and J are TRBV19 and TRBJ2-1; TRBD2 matches at 8 bases. This CDR3 has 15 amino acids. Germline V gene lookup returns CDR1 LNHDA and CDR2 SQIVND (reference sequence). Germline trimming cut 5 bases from V and 10 bases from J; bases unmatched to any gene: 13. CDR3 in amino acids: CASSSSGTRKVEQFF. In DNA form, the CDR3 reads TGTGCCAGTAGTTCCTCCGGGACTAGGAAGGTCGAGCAGTTCTTC.